One sample yielded the 16 T cell receptor beta chains listed below, sequenced in a study of neoadjuvant anti-PD-1 for oral cavity cancer. Libraries were prepared by immunoSEQ multiplex PCR; TCRdb keeps only in-frame clonotypes and omits some of them. Of some 22,000 clones in the sample, around a quarter were seen once. The time point denotes: after neoadjuvant nivolumab, at surgical resection. Sequencing was performed on tumor tissue, taken after nivolumab (anti-PD-1) treatment. These TCRs come from a person between 40 and 80 years old with oral cavity squamous cell carcinoma.

This clone was picked up a small number of times. V is TRBV27 and J is TRBJ1-1; a weak D match, TRBD1 (6 bases). The CDR3 length is 14 residues. Between the trimmed V and J ends, which lost 6 bases and 1 base, there was a span of 12 bases. Per germline, CDR1 MNHEY and CDR2 SMNVEV (reference sequence). CDR3 bases: TGTGCCAGCAGCCGGTGGGGGGCGAACACTGAAGCTTTCTTT. It codes for CASSRWGANTEAFF.

This clone was counted between two and nine times. The chain carries TRBV19 and TRBJ2-7; D is perhaps TRBD2 (6 bases). The CDR3 spans 13 residues. Germline lookup yields CDR1 LNHDA and CDR2 SQIVND (reference sequence). V shed 4 bases and J shed 3 bases, with 10 bases lying between them. The CDR3 spells CASSNQGGYEQYF. The CDR3 DNA is TGTGCCAGTAGTAATCAGGGAGGCTACGAGCAGTACTTC.

This clone showed up just a few times. The chain is built from TRBV5-1 and TRBJ1-1, with D unresolved. CDR1 is SGHRS, CDR2 YFSETQ, per germline. Between the trimmed V and J ends, which lost 3 bases and 1 base, there was a span of 22 bases. The CDR3 is made up of 18 amino acids. DNA for the CDR3: TGCGCCAGCAGCTCCGCTACTTCAGGAGGGTATCGGAACACTGAAGCTTTCTTT. It specifies CASSSATSGGYRNTEAFF.

The chain combines TRBV4-1 with TRBJ1-2; weak D call: TRBD1 (5 bases). With 0 bases removed from V and 4 bases from J, the gap between germline ends came to 18 bases. The CDR3 totals 17 residues. Germline CDR1 reads MGHRA; CDR2 reads YSYEKL. The CDR3 bases are TGCGCCAGCAGCCAAGATCGGGGGACTCTAGCTACCTATGGCTACACCTTC. Its translation: CASSQDRGTLATYGYTF.

V is TRBV15 and J is TRBJ2-7; TRBD2 aligns across 9 bases. The CDR3 runs 16 residues. V was clipped by 9 bases and J by 3 bases; unmatched bases: 15. Germline V CDR1 and CDR2: LNHNV, YYDKDF (reference sequence). The CDR3 sequence: CATAQREAGDIYEQYF. The CDR3 DNA sequence: TGTGCCACTGCACAGCGGGAGGCGGGAGATATCTACGAGCAGTACTTC.

About this clone: A far larger clone is one nucleotide away, so this likely arose from a read error. The chain employs TRBV5-1 and TRBJ2-7; unclear D gene. The germline V gene has CDR1 SGHRS and CDR2 YFSETQ. This CDR3 region has 13 residues. V shed 1 base and J shed 0 bases, with 5 bases lying between them. The chain's CDR3 is CASSLRGSYEQYF. CDR3 DNA sequence: TGCGCCAGCAGCTTGCGCGGCTCCTACGAGCAGTACTTC.

The chain carries TRBV6-5 and TRBJ1-2, with D possibly matching TRBD1 (5 bases). The CDR3 consists of 12 residues. From germline, CDR1 is MNHEY and CDR2 SVGAGI. Trimming stripped 5 bases from V and 4 bases from J, with 8 bases between. The CDR3 nucleotides read TGTGCCAGCAGTAGGGGACCCTATGGCTACACCTTC. Amino acid sequence: CASSRGPYGYTF.

This clone was picked up a small number of times. The CDR3 sequence is CASSVVSYQGPNTEAFF. The CDR3 nucleotides read TGTGCCAGCAGCGTAGTCTCCTATCAAGGGCCAAACACTGAAGCTTTCTTT. The rearrangement uses TRBV9 and TRBJ1-1; no clear D. The V gene's germline CDR1 is SGDLS and CDR2 YYNGEE. CDR3 length equals 17 residues. V lost 0 bases and J lost 2, with 17 bases in between.

The chain recombines TRBV4-1 with TRBJ2-1, with a weak D call TRBD2 (6 bases). V shed 1 base and J shed 3 bases, with 16 bases lying between them. This CDR3 contains 17 residues. CDR1 is MGHRA and CDR2 is YSYEKL in the germline V gene. Here the CDR3 DNA reads TGCGCCAGCAGCCAAGTGGGTTTTAGCGGAGTCTACAATGAGCAGTTCTTC. As protein: CASSQVGFSGVYNEQFF.

The chain has TRBV27 and TRBJ1-2; tentative D call: TRBD1 (5 bases). Germline-derived CDR1 and CDR2 are MNHEY and SMNVEV (reference sequence). The V end lost 6 bases, the J end lost 1 base, and 6 bases lay between the germline ends. CDR3 length: 12 residues. The DNA for the CDR3 is TGTGCCAGCAGGGGACTTAACTATGGCTACACCTTC. This translates into CASRGLNYGYTF.

The gene calls are TRBV28 and TRBJ2-7, with 8 bases that match TRBD1. The V segment lost 7 bases and the J segment 5 bases; nucleotides outside the gene matches: 10. The CDR3 runs 14 residues. CDR1 and CDR2 from the germline V gene are MDHEN and SYDVKM. The CDR3 DNA is TGTGCCAGCAATGCGTGGACAGGGTACCACGAGCAGTACTTC. Residues: CASNAWTGYHEQYF. Supplemented by reference TRBV28 and TRBJ2-7, the full variable domain reads DVKVTQSSRYLVKRTGEKVFLECVQDMDHENMFWYRQDPGLGLRLIYFSYDVKMKEKGDIPEGYSVSREKKERFSLILESASTNQTSMYLCASNAWTGYHEQYFGPGTRLTVT.

This clone was counted a few times. The chain is built from TRBV30 and TRBJ2-1; D tentatively reads TRBD1 or TRBD2 (6 bases each). This CDR3 is 14 amino acids long. Trimming left V 0 bases short and J 8 bases short, with 14 bases between. The germline V gene has CDR1 GTSNPN and CDR2 SVGIG (reference sequence). The CDR3 DNA sequence: TGTGCCTGGAGTGTTACACGGGGGCTGGATGAGCAGTTCTTC. This sequence encodes CAWSVTRGLDEQFF.

The CDR3 DNA sequence: TGCGCCAGCAGAATTCCGGACAGGGAGTTTTTGGGCTACACCTTC. As protein: CASRIPDREFLGYTF. V and J are TRBV5-1 and TRBJ1-2, with 8 bases that match TRBD1. This CDR3 has 15 amino acids. CDR1 and CDR2 (germline): SGHRS, YFSETQ. The J segment lost 8 bases and the V segment lost 5 bases, leaving 14 bases of the junction unmatched.

This clone was observed a handful of times. This CDR3 reads CASSLGLSANTGELFF. The CDR3 DNA follows: TGTGCCAGCAGCTTAGGACTAAGCGCGAACACCGGGGAGCTGTTTTTT. This chain connects TRBV7-8 to TRBJ2-2; the D gene is possibly TRBD2 (5 bases). Trimming pared 1 base from V and 0 bases from J, leaving 9 bases between. The CDR3 is made up of 16 amino acids. Germline loops: CDR1 SGHVS, CDR2 FQNEAQ.

This clone was seen more than once but under ten times. The chain is built from TRBV4-2 and TRBJ1-2; TRBD1 might be the D (6 bases). V lost 3 bases to trimming and J lost 0 bases, with 8 bases between them. This CDR3 contains 14 residues. CDR1 and CDR2 (germline): LGHNA, YNFKEQ. In DNA, the CDR3 is TGTGCCAGCAGCCATGGACAGACTAACTATGGCTACACCTTC. As protein: CASSHGQTNYGYTF.

This chain joins TRBV7-6 and TRBJ2-3, with 9 positions matching TRBD2. CDR1 and CDR2 from the germline V gene are SGHVS and FNYEAQ. The junction had 10 bases not matched to a gene; V was cut back by 4 bases and J by 2 bases. This CDR3 has 17 amino acids. The CDR3 nucleotides are TGTGCCAGCAGCTCGTCCGTGCTAGCGGGATACACAGATACGCAGTATTTT. This translates into CASSSSVLAGYTDTQYF.